A single sample gave rise to the 4 T cell receptor beta chains below, sequenced in a study of CD8 T cells in Susac syndrome. Reverse transcription of about 0.5 to 1 ug RNA was carried out with random hexamers. TCRdb recomputed calls from the immunoSEQ multiplex PCR reads with MiXCR, one row per CDR3 protein. The data contain a few hundred thousand distinct CDR3 sequences, around 95% of them singletons. Sequenced: CD4+ T cells from PBMCs. The source is a human donor with multiple sclerosis.

The J gene is TRBJ1-2, the V gene TRBV3-1; D not certain. The CDR3 totals 14 residues. Germline V CDR1 and CDR2: LGHDT, YNNKEL (reference sequence). Trimming removed 6 bases from V and 4 bases from J, with 15 bases in between. The CDR3 here is CASSPRAQSYGYTF. The CDR3, as DNA: TGTGCCAGCAGTCCGAGGGCCCAGAGCTATGGCTACACCTTC.

J is TRBJ2-1 and V is TRBV9; 7 bases are shared with TRBD2. With V trimmed by 1 base and J by 3 bases, 1 base remained unmatched. Germline loops: CDR1 SGDLS, CDR2 YYNGEE. CDR3 length: 14 amino acids. The CDR3 spells CASSVLAVYNEQFF. CDR3 in DNA: TGTGCCAGCAGCGTACTAGCGGTCTACAATGAGCAGTTCTTC. Full variable domain (missing parts from reference TRBV9 and TRBJ2-1): DSGVTQTPKHLITATGQRVTLRCSPRSGDLSVYWYQQSLDQGLQFLIQYYNGEERAKGNILERFSAQQFPDLHSELNLSSLELGDSALYFCASSVLAVYNEQFFGPGTRLTVL.

V and J are TRBV6-1 and TRBJ1-1, with 8 bases that match TRBD1. Per germline, CDR1 MNHNS and CDR2 SASEGT. V trimming: 7 bases; J trimming: 7 bases; junction bases outside the gene matches: 8. The CDR3 runs 13 residues. CDR3 protein: CASNLDRAYEAFF. Written as DNA, the CDR3 is TGTGCCAGCAACCTGGACAGGGCCTATGAAGCTTTCTTT.

This clonotype was seen once. The chain has TRBV27 and TRBJ2-1, with D possibly TRBD1 on 5 matching bases. This CDR3 has 13 amino acids. Trimming removed 5 bases at V and 10 bases at J, with 15 bases between. Germline lookup yields CDR1 MNHEY and CDR2 SMNVEV (reference sequence). The CDR3 DNA reads TGTGCCAGCAGTCCCCGTGTTTGGGGCGAGCAGTTCTTC. It specifies CASSPRVWGEQFF.